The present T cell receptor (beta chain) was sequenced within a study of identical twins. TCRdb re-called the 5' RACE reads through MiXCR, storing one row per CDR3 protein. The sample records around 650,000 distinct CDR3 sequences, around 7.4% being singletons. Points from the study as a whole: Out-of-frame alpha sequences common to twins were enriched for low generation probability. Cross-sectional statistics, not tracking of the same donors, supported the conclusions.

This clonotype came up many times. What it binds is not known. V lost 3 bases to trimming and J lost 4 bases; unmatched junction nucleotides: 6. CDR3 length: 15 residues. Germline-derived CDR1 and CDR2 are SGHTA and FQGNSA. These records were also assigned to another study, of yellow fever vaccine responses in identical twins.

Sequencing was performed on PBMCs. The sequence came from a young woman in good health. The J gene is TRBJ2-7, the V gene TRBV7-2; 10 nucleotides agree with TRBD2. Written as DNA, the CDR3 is TGTGCCAGCAGCTTCGGTATAGCGGGAGGTTACGAGCAGTACTTC. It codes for CASSFGIAGGYEQYF.